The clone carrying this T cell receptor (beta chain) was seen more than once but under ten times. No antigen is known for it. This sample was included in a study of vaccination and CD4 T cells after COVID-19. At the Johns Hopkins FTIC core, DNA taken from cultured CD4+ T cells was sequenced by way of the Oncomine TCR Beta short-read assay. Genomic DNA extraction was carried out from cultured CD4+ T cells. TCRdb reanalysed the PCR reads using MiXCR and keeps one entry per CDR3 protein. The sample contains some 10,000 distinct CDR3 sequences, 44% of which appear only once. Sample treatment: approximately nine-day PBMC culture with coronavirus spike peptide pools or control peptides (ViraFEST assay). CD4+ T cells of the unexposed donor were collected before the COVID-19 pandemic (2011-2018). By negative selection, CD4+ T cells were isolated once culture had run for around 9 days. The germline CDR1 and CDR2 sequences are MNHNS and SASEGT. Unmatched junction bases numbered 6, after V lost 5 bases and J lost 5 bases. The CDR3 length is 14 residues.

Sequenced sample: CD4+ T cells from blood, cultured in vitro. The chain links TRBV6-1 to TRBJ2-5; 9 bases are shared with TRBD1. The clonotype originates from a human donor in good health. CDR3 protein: CASSLDRGMETQYF. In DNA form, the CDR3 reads TGTGCCAGCAGTCTAGACAGGGGGATGGAGACCCAGTACTTC.